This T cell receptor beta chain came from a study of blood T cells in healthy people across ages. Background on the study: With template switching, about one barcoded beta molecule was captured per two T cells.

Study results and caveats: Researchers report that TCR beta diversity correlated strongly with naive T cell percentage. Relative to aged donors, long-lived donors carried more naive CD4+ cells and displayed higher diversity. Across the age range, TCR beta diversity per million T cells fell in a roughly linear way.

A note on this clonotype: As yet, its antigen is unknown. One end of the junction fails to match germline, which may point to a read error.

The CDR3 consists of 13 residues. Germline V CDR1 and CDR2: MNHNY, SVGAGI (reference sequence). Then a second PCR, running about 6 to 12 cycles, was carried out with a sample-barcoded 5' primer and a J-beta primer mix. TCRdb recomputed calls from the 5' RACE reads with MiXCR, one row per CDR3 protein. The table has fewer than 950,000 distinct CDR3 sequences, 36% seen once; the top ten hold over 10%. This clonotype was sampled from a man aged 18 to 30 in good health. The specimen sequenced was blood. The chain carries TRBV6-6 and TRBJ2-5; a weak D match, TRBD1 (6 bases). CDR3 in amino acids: CALRQAAGATQYF. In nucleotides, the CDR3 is TGTGCCCTTCGGCAAGCGGCAGGGGCGACCCAGTATTTC.